This T cell receptor beta chain was retrieved from a study of identical twins. One entry per CDR3 protein results from TCRdb running MiXCR on the 5' RACE reads. The table records roughly 230,000 distinct CDR3 sequences, about 8% of them present only once. This clonotype was counted only a few times. The data were also submitted as part of a second study, on yellow fever vaccine responses in identical twins.

Sequenced input: CD8+ T cells sorted from blood. This clonotype originated in a woman aged 18-29 years in good health.

The CDR3 DNA sequence: TGTGCCAGCAGCCCCTCGGGACTAAAAAACACCGGGGAGCTGTTTTTT. It is translated as CASSPSGLKNTGELFF. The chain uses TRBV7-9 and TRBJ2-2; 7 bases are a match to TRBD2. V dropped 5 bases and J dropped 2; count of bases not matched to a gene: 8. The CDR3 loop spans 16 amino acids. Germline V gives CDR1 SEHNR, CDR2 FQNEAQ (reference sequence).